This TCR beta chain was retrieved from a study of cytomegalovirus exposure and HLA in healthy donors. General study points: The authors assumed roughly uniform sequencing depth across donors for presence/absence analyses. Compared with the roughly 730-donor mean, an Asian-associated ancestry cluster reportedly had fewer N-insertions, according to a later analysis. TCR beta sequences reportedly predicted most subjects' HLA-A and HLA-B alleles accurately. The later analysis indicated that the majority of CMV-associated TCR beta chains appeared HLA-restricted.

60 Vbeta and 13 Jbeta primers were used in PCR. Data came from immunoSEQ multiplex PCR; TCRdb stores just in-frame clones and leaves some out. The data contain approximately 180,000 clones, around nine tenths of them singletons. The CDR3 has 14 residues. V lost 6 bases and J lost 3; bases outside the gene matches: 3. Germline V gene lookup returns CDR1 MGHRA and CDR2 YSYEKL. With regard to this clone: Its antigen is unidentified.

The TCR comes from a woman aged 18-30 years in good health and CMV-seronegative. The source material was PBMCs. The V and J genes are TRBV4-1 and TRBJ1-4, with 8 bases aligning to TRBD1. As DNA, the CDR3 is TGCGCCAGCAGGGCGGGACAGGCTAATGAAAAACTGTTTTTT. Translated, it gives CASRAGQANEKLFF.